This TCR beta chain was identified in a study of graft-versus-host responses after intestinal transplantation (dated by TCRdb to the early 2020s). Study-wide context: The transplants that recipients got were multivisceral, liver-intestinal, or isolated intestinal. Every recipient was given anti-thymocyte globulin induction, then maintenance tacrolimus and steroids for two to three years. Graft-versus-host and host-versus-graft alloreactive T cell clones were tracked in the graft, circulation and bone marrow after intestinal transplantation using bulk TCR-beta CDR3 sequencing. To identify alloreactive clones, pre-transplant mixed lymphocyte reaction products were sequenced and compared with unstimulated pre-transplant donor and recipient T cells. A cohort of fewer than 25 intestinal transplant recipients, including one retransplant, was enrolled, and a few patients lacking pretransplant specimens were excluded. A peak of at least 4% donor T cells among recipient peripheral blood mononuclear cells was the definition used for donor T cell macrochimerism. Instead of going to the commercial service, samples from a few later patients were sequenced in-house on an Illumina MiSeq and processed with MiXCR. Results the study describes overall, beyond this receptor: GvH clones were detected in recipient bone marrow, and some of these GvH clones were observed earlier in ileal mucosa or blood, consistent with an intestinal mucosal origin. Conclusions were limited by the relatively low number and heterogeneity of intestinal transplant patients. High GvH to HvG T cell clonal ratios were observed in the allografts of patients with donor T cell macrochimerism. Early after transplant, peak levels of circulating GvH clones were associated with declines in HvG clones.

Details on this clone: Its antigen specificity is not known. No much larger clone is present one base from it, and per-base qualities are unavailable.

Trimming takes 2 bases from V and 7 bases from J, and the germline ends sit 21 bases apart. CDR3 length: 17 amino acids, cysteine to phenylalanine. Of the read, only the CDR3 DNA is kept; its 51 bases are in frame from base 1. CDR1 SGHTA and CDR2 FQGTGA are derived from the germline V gene. The method was the immunoSEQ multiplex PCR assay. For most patients, genomic DNA was isolated with the Qiagen DNeasy Blood and Tissue Kit and shipped frozen to Adaptive Biotechnologies for TCR sequencing. Adaptive Biotechnologies carried out high-throughput TCR-beta CDR3 sequencing of genomic DNA for most patients. The authors' pipeline ran thus. Adaptive's ImmunoSEQ software was the source of the TCR sequencing data for 18 patients, while three other patients were processed with MiXCR and VDJtools. CD4 versus CD8 sorting errors were corrected by removing sequences found in both subsets at a frequency ratio below 5:1. CDR3 nucleotide sequences shared by donor and recipient were removed because the origin of these sequences could not be assigned. Alloreactive clones required at least 2-fold expansion over unstimulated cells and minimum CFSE-low frequency of 0.002% (template counts) or 0.001% (read counts). A clone was considered mappable if detected in the sequenced pre-transplant spleen, lymph node, or MLR CFSE-low populations of the donor or recipient. Cumulative frequency of alloreactive clones was calculated as a percentage of all sequences weighted by copy number. TCRdb provides this immuneACCESS table in a form limited to in-frame rearrangements. Some clones are lacking; in checked studies, under half of them reflect an unresolved V gene, and why the rest are absent is not known. D and trimming were read from the DNA, whereas the V and J calls and clone size are those reported in that table. The sample table records approximately 99,000 clones; roughly 89% of these occur just once. The ten largest account for 0.15% to 0.2% of the sample.

The sample's time point label, in plain terms: cells obtained before transplantation from donor or recipient. CD3+CD4+ and CD3+CD8+ populations were FACS-sorted from unstimulated pre-transplant donor and recipient cells taken from spleen or lymph nodes. This TCR was sampled from a human donor who was the organ donor for an intestinal transplant. Recombination joined TRBV7-3 with TRBJ2-1, and the D gene may be TRBD1, 5 bases matching. Sequenced here: unstimulated CD4+ T cells sorted from spleen or lymph node cells, sampled before transplant. The DNA reads as follows: TGTGCCAGCAGCTTACAGGGTCCAACCAGCAAAGGAAATGAGCAGTTCTTC. Its translation reads: CASSLQGPTSKGNEQFF.